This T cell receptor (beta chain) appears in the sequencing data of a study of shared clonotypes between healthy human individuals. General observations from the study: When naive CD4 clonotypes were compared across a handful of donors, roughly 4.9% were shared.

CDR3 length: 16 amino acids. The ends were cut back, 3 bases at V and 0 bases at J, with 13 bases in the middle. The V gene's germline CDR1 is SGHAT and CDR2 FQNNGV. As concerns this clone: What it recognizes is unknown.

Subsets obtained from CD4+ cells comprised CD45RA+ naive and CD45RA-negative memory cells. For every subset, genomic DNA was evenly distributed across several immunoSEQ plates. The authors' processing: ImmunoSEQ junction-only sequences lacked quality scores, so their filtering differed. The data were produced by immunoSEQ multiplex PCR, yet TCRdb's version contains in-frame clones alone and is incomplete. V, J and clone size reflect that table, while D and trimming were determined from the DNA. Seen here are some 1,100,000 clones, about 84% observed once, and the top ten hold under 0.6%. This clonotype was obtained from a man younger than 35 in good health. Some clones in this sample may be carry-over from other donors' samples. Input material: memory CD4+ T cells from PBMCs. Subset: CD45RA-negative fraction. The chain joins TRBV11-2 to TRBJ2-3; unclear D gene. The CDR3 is CASSFLSAASTDTQYF. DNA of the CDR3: TGTGCCAGCAGCTTTTTATCCGCGGCTAGCACAGATACGCAGTATTTT.